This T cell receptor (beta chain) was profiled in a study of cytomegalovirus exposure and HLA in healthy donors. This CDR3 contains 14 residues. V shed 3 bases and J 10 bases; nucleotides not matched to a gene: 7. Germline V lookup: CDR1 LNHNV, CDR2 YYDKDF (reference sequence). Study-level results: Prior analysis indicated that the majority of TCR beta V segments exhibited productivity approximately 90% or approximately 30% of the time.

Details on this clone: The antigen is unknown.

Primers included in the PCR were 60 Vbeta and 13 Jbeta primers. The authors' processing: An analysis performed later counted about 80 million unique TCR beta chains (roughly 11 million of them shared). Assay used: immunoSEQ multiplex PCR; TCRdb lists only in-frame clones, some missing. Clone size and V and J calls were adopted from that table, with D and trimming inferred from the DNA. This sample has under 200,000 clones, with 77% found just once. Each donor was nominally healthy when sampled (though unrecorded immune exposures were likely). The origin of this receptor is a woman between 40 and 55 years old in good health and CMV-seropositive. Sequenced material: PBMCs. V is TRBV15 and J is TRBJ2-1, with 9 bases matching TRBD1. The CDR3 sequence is CATSRGTGWLEQFF. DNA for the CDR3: TGTGCCACCAGCAGGGGGACAGGGTGGTTAGAGCAGTTCTTC.